Below, one T cell receptor beta chain is given with its context. Its antigen has not been determined. Sequence at one end of the junction differs from germline and may be a read error. Instrument on record: Illumina HiSeq 2500. Superscript III and a set of TRAV- and TRBV-specific primers were used to synthesize first-strand cDNA, so that both TCRalpha and TCRbeta chains were covered. TCRs were amplified for around 20 PCR cycles with Phusion, using a constant-region primer paired with the adapter attached to the V primers. Isolated mRNA was amplified with the MessageAmp II aRNA Amplification Kit, using an approximately 16-hour in vitro transcription at 37°C. The Dynabeads mRNA DIRECT Purification Kit was used to isolate mRNA for TCR sequencing. Indexed Illumina adapters were added in a second Phusion PCR of around 27 cycles, and the PCR products were purified with AMPure XP beads. For the original study's pipeline: Using custom Perl scripts, TCR sequences encoding the same protein were pooled, out-of-frame sequences were removed, and the abundance of each clonotype was computed. Any TCR sequence supported by only a single read was excluded from analysis. The metrics used to describe the repertoires included Shannon entropy, Gini index, clonality, richness, and the frequency of TCRs shared between repertoires. TCRdb reprocessing: public reads trimmed at Q25 with fastp, clones called with MiXCR, in-frame beta chains kept. Here each entry gathers all rows of one CDR3 protein and keeps the most common genes and DNA. These V and J calls derive from TCRdb rather than the authors' analysis. A total of almost 45,000 distinct CDR3 sequences appear in this sample, about 25% of them only once. The ten largest clones add up to around 10% of the sample.

What this sample's time point label stands for: after trial treatment. The meaning of the sample's treatment or condition label: LDRT plus nivolumab, ipilimumab, low-dose cyclophosphamide and aspirin (RACIN trial). Donors were enrolled in RACIN, a single-arm phase I dose-escalation trial combining nivolumab, ipilimumab, aspirin, low-dose cyclophosphamide and low-dose radiotherapy. To be eligible, a patient needed to have an advanced solid tumor that was TIL-negative. The entry originates in a study of low-dose radiotherapy and immunotherapy resistance in tumors (dated by TCRdb to 2021 to 2024). The study in broad terms: Cohort 1 received 0.5 Gy per fraction every 2 weeks, with a prescribed total PTV dose of 6.5 Gy. Cohort 2 received 1 Gy per fraction every two weeks, with a total of 13 Gy over 26 weeks. Patients were given nivolumab as a 240 mg flat dose every two weeks and ipilimumab at 1 mg/kg every six weeks, with both drugs delivered intravenously. Cyclophosphamide 200 mg/m2 was given intravenously every two weeks, one day before each radiation and immunotherapy administration. Aspirin 300 mg was taken orally once daily by patients for four cycles, starting on cycle 1 day 1. The trial did not randomize participants into treatment groups. Eight patients were included in the translational analysis, namely three from the first dose cohort plus the first five from the second dose cohort.

CDR1 and CDR2 are read off the germline V gene as MDHEN and SYDVKM. The CDR3 contains 15 residues, cysteine and phenylalanine counted. The read is trimmed to its CDR3 DNA, 45 bases read in frame from base 1. The source material was PBMCs, sampled after low-dose radiotherapy plus immunotherapy. The receptor comes from a male donor with prostate cancer. The sequence links TRBV28 to TRBJ1-2, and 9 junctional nucleotides match TRBD1. CDR3 protein: CTSSLLPGQGSGYTF. Here is the DNA: TGTACCAGCAGTCTCCTCCCGGGACAGGGTTCGGGCTACACCTTC.